The 27 T cell receptor beta chains listed next were all sequenced from one sample in a study of blood T cell repertoires in COVID-19. Sequencing used immunoSEQ multiplex PCR; TCRdb keeps in-frame clones, though not all of them. The table shows about 150,000 clones, with 84% occurring only once. Input material: PBMCs or T cells enriched from blood (not recorded which). The receptor set was obtained from a woman aged 45 to 65 with acute COVID-19.

CDR3 region: CASSTGTAYEQYF. DNA of the CDR3: TGTGCCAGCAGCACCGGGACAGCCTACGAGCAGTACTTC. The chain carries TRBV5-6 and TRBJ2-7; 7 nucleotides line up with TRBD1. Germline V gene data show CDR1 as SGHDT and CDR2 as YYEEEE. J gave up 2 bases and V 4 bases, and 3 bases lay outside the gene matches. The CDR3 totals 13 residues.

V is TRBV27 and J is TRBJ1-6, with a weak D call TRBD1 (5 bases). Trimming stripped 0 bases from V and 14 bases from J, with 14 bases between. The CDR3 covers 14 residues. CDR1 and CDR2 (germline): MNHEY, SMNVEV (reference sequence). The CDR3 protein is CASSLSRTTVALHF. The DNA for the CDR3 is TGTGCCAGCAGTTTATCGAGGACGACAGTGGCCCTCCACTTT.

The chain employs TRBV27 and TRBJ1-1; D ambiguous. CDR1 is MNHEY and CDR2 is SMNVEV in the germline V gene (reference sequence). V lost 5 bases, J lost 1 base, and 14 bases lay in between. This CDR3 is built from 15 residues. The CDR3, as DNA: TGTGCCAGCAGTCTCTACCGGACTGGGAACACTGAAGCTTTCTTT. Protein product: CASSLYRTGNTEAFF.

The rearrangement uses TRBV3-1 (or the pseudogene TRBV3-2) and TRBJ2-1; 15 bases are shared with TRBD2. Germline CDR1 reads LGHDT; CDR2 reads YNNKEL (reference sequence). This CDR3 is built from 17 residues. V trimming: 4 bases; J trimming: 7 bases; junction bases outside the gene matches: 8. For the CDR3, the DNA is TGTGCCAGCAGCCGAGGGACTAGCGGGAGGCCTCGGAATGAGCAGTTCTTC. It is translated as CASSRGTSGRPRNEQFF.

The V and J genes are TRBV27 and TRBJ1-4; D is unclear. V was cut by 8 bases and J by 10 bases, with 20 bases left in between. The length of the CDR3 is 14 residues. The V gene's germline CDR1 is MNHEY and CDR2 SMNVEV (reference sequence). The CDR3 bases are TGTGCCAGCGCCTCTCCACAGCCAAACCGAAAACTGTTTTTT. Translated, it gives CASASPQPNRKLFF.

The genes are TRBV10-3 and TRBJ2-1, with 11 positions matching TRBD2. The CDR3 is 16 residues long. V lost 5 bases, J lost 0 bases, and 3 bases stayed unmatched. Germline V CDR1 and CDR2: ENHRY, SYGVKD. The CDR3 spells CAISLGLAGSYNEQFF. The CDR3 nucleotides are TGTGCCATCAGTCTCGGACTAGCGGGCTCCTACAATGAGCAGTTCTTC.

The genes are TRBV4-1 and TRBJ2-7, with D possibly being TRBD1 (6 bases). V was trimmed by 4 bases and J by 3 bases, leaving 19 bases between them. CDR3 size: 16 residues. Germline CDR1 reads MGHRA; CDR2 reads YSYEKL. The chain's CDR3 is CASSPLAGRGNYEQYF. The CDR3 coding sequence is TGCGCCAGCAGCCCTCTTGCAGGCAGGGGTAACTACGAGCAGTACTTC.

The V and J genes are TRBV12-3 or TRBV12-4 and TRBJ1-4; D remains ambiguous. V was clipped by 5 bases and J by 12 bases, with 16 bases between them. This CDR3 region has 13 residues. The CDR3 region is CASSLRTHGELFF. As DNA, the CDR3 is TGTGCCAGCAGTCTCAGGACCCACGGGGAACTGTTTTTT.

This clone was observed a few times. The CDR3 DNA reads TGTGCCAGCTCCGAGGCAGGGGGCTACGAGCAGTACTTC. Residues: CASSEAGGYEQYF. This chain connects TRBV9 to TRBJ2-7; 7 bases map to TRBD1. V gave up 7 bases and J gave up 3 bases; unmatched junction bases: 7. The CDR3 spans 13 residues. Germline CDR1 SGDLS, CDR2 YYNGEE.

The V and J genes are TRBV19 and TRBJ2-1, with 9 bases lining up with TRBD2. The germline CDR1 and CDR2 sequences are LNHDA and SQIVND (reference sequence). Trimming removed 6 bases from V and 10 bases from J; junction bases left unmatched: 13. The CDR3 sequence is 15 residues long. In nucleotides, the CDR3 is TGTGCCAGTAGGCTAGCGGGACTCGCAACGGAGGAGCAGTTCTTC. This sequence encodes CASRLAGLATEEQFF. Drawing the rest from reference TRBV19 and TRBJ2-1, the complete variable domain is DGGITQSPKYLFRKEGQNVTLSCEQNLNHDAMYWYRQDPGQGLRLIYYSQIVNDFQKGDIAEGYSVSREKKESFPLTVTSAQKNPTAFYLCASRLAGLATEEQFFGPGTRLTVL.

This chain joins TRBV9 and TRBJ2-1; D unclear. From germline, CDR1 is SGDLS and CDR2 YYNGEE. The length of the CDR3 is 14 residues. Between the trimmed V and J ends, which lost 1 base and 8 bases, there was a span of 13 bases. CDR3 bases: TGTGCCAGCAGCGTACGTGAGGCGAACGATGAGCAGTTCTTC. Translating it yields CASSVREANDEQFF.

This rearrangement joins TRBV30 to TRBJ1-2, with D possibly TRBD1 on 6 matching bases. V lost 4 bases to trimming and J lost 8 bases, with 14 bases between them. Per germline, CDR1 GTSNPN and CDR2 SVGIG (reference sequence). The CDR3 sequence is 12 residues long. CDR3 nucleotides: TGTGCCTGGACTCTAACAGGGACCGGCTACACCTTC. Its protein is CAWTLTGTGYTF.

The CDR3: CASSDDRGRNTIYF. The CDR3 DNA is TGTGCCAGCAGCGACGACAGGGGTCGTAACACCATATATTTT. The rearrangement uses TRBV6-5 and TRBJ1-3; the match to TRBD1 covers 8 bases. V dropped 6 bases and J dropped 7; count of bases not matched to a gene: 8. This CDR3 comprises 14 residues. Germline CDR1 is MNHEY and CDR2 is SVGAGI.

This sequence joins TRBV24-1 and TRBJ1-5; no reliable D call. V lost 4 bases to trimming and J lost 7 bases, with 13 bases between them. Germline values: CDR1 KGHDR, CDR2 SFDVKD. CDR3 length: 14 residues. The CDR3 protein is CATSDSLRVQPQHF. The DNA for the CDR3 is TGTGCCACCAGTGACTCCCTGAGGGTACAGCCCCAGCATTTT.

This clone was observed a single time. V is TRBV7-9 and J is TRBJ1-2, with 9 bases lining up with TRBD1. V trimming: 3 bases; J trimming: 7 bases; junction bases outside the gene matches: 9. The CDR3 is 15 residues long. The V gene's germline CDR1 is SEHNR and CDR2 FQNEAQ (reference sequence). The CDR3 DNA sequence: TGTGCCAGCAGCTTTCCCGGGACAGGGTCTTCTGGCTACACCTTC. This encodes CASSFPGTGSSGYTF. Full variable domain (missing parts from reference TRBV7-9 and TRBJ1-2): DTGVSQNPRHKITKRGQNVTFRCDPISEHNRLYWYRQTLGQGPEFLTYFQNEAQLEKSRLLSDRFSAERPKGSFSTLEIQRTEQGDSAMYLCASSFPGTGSSGYTFGSGTRLTVV.

The chain employs TRBV5-4 and TRBJ2-1; TRBD2 matches at 11 bases. Trimming took 3 bases from V and 4 from J; bases not matched to a gene: 6. The CDR3 loop spans 16 amino acids. CDR1 is SGHNT and CDR2 is YYREEE in the germline V gene (reference sequence). CDR3 nucleotides: TGTGCCAGCAGCTGGGGGGGACTAGCGGCTTACAATGAGCAGTTCTTC. Translated: CASSWGGLAAYNEQFF.

The chain joins TRBV6-5 to TRBJ1-3; D is undetermined. With 4 bases removed from V and 0 bases from J, the gap between germline ends came to 10 bases. Germline V gives CDR1 MNHEY, CDR2 SVGAGI. This CDR3 comprises 15 residues. CDR3 amino acids: CASSSNTASGNTIYF. DNA of the CDR3: TGTGCCAGCAGTTCGAACACCGCCTCTGGAAACACCATATATTTT.

This chain uses TRBV11-3 with TRBJ2-1; 7 bases are a match to TRBD2. V was clipped by 3 bases and J by 4 bases; unmatched bases: 9. This CDR3 region has 16 residues. Per germline, CDR1 SGHNT and CDR2 YENEEA. This CDR3 is CASSLGTSVGYNEQFF. DNA for the CDR3: TGTGCCAGCAGCTTGGGAACTAGCGTAGGGTACAATGAGCAGTTCTTC. The variable domain in full, with the rest retrieved from reference TRBV11-3 and TRBJ2-1, is EAGVVQSPRYKIIEKKQPVAFWCNPISGHNTLYWYLQNLGQGPELLIRYENEEAVDDSQLPKDRFSAERLKGVDSTLKIQPAELGDSAVYLCASSLGTSVGYNEQFFGPGTRLTVL.

The gene calls are TRBV2 and TRBJ2-1; possible D gene TRBD2, 6 bases. The V and J ends lost 3 bases and 0 bases respectively, with 12 bases between them. The CDR3 spans 16 residues. Looked up from germline, CDR1 is SNHLY and CDR2 is FYNNEI. CDR3 residues: CASSEGLPSSYNEQFF. CDR3 coding DNA: TGTGCCAGCAGTGAGGGACTCCCGAGCTCCTACAATGAGCAGTTCTTC.

The V call is TRBV24-1, the J call TRBJ2-1; tentative D call: TRBD2 (6 bases). This CDR3 comprises 12 residues. The germline V gene encodes CDR1 KGHDR and CDR2 SFDVKD. V lost 9 bases to trimming and J lost 4 bases, with 9 bases between them. CDR3 amino acids: CATGRGYNEQFF. The CDR3 coding sequence is TGTGCCACCGGGCGGGGTTACAATGAGCAGTTCTTC.

This chain links TRBV3-1 (or the pseudogene TRBV3-2) with TRBJ2-3; D is unresolved. With 4 bases removed from V and 6 bases from J, the gap between germline ends came to 8 bases. CDR3 length: 12 residues. The germline V gene encodes CDR1 LGHDT and CDR2 YNNKEL (reference sequence). The CDR3 DNA is TGTGCCAGCAGCCCTCGGCGGGATACGCAGTATTTT. This sequence encodes CASSPRRDTQYF.

The table lists this clone with a count of one. The chain joins TRBV18 to TRBJ2-2, with D perhaps matching TRBD2 (5 bases). The CDR3 runs 17 residues. V dropped 1 base and J dropped 2 bases, with 14 bases sitting between them. Germline CDR1 and CDR2: KGHSH and LQKENI. This chain's CDR3 is CASSPLWTGVNTGELFF. The CDR3 DNA is TGTGCCAGCTCACCACTTTGGACCGGGGTCAACACCGGGGAGCTGTTTTTT.

The genes are TRBV10-3 and TRBJ2-3; D unclear. Per the germline V gene, CDR1 is ENHRY and CDR2 is SYGVKD. This CDR3 has 12 amino acids. The V gene lost 6 bases and the J gene lost 6 bases, with 10 bases spanning the gap. This chain's CDR3 is CAISDLRDTQYF. Here the CDR3 DNA reads TGTGCCATCAGCGACTTAAGGGATACGCAGTATTTT.

In nucleotides, the CDR3 is TGTGCCAGCAGCGTAGGCGGGACGCAAAACTACGAGCAGTACTTC. Its translation is CASSVGGTQNYEQYF. The chain recombines TRBV9 with TRBJ2-7; perhaps TRBD2 as D (6 bases). V lost 0 bases and J 3 bases, leaving 13 bases between the germline ends. The V gene's germline CDR1 is SGDLS and CDR2 YYNGEE. This CDR3 is 15 amino acids long.

The CDR3 region has the DNA TGTGCCAGCAGCGCTGCACTACCGGGACACATCTCTGGAAACACCATATATTTT. It codes for CASSAALPGHISGNTIYF. This chain uses TRBV9 with TRBJ1-3, with D possibly TRBD1 on 6 matching bases. In germline, CDR1 is SGDLS, CDR2 YYNGEE. Trimming left V 3 bases short and J 0 bases short, with 19 bases between. This CDR3 is 18 amino acids long.

J is TRBJ1-2 and V is TRBV6-5; the D gene is possibly TRBD1 (6 bases). The CDR3 loop spans 13 amino acids. Germline-derived CDR1 and CDR2 are MNHEY and SVGAGI. V lost 6 bases and J lost 2, with 10 bases in between. CDR3 sequence (DNA): TGTGCCAGCAGGACTACAGGGAACTATGGCTACACCTTC. It translates to CASRTTGNYGYTF.

The rearrangement joins TRBV27 to TRBJ2-2, with 12 positions matching TRBD2. CDR1 and CDR2 from the germline V gene are MNHEY and SMNVEV (reference sequence). This CDR3 contains 16 residues. The V gene end was trimmed by 4 bases and the J gene end by 6 bases; junction bases not matched to a gene: 6. The CDR3 nucleotides are TGTGCCAGCAGTTCCCTAGCGGGAGGGCTCCCCGGGGAGCTGTTTTTT. Its protein product is CASSSLAGGLPGELFF.